This T cell receptor (beta chain) was documented in a study of blood T cell repertoires in COVID-19. Study-wide background: COVID-19 samples, acute and convalescent, were from the United States, Italy and Spain. The analysed material was cDNA or gDNA that came from T cells, B-cell-depleted T cells, or PBMCs.

Authors' methods: Amplification from reference gene primers served as the basis for estimated nucleated cell counts. Clones were read by immunoSEQ multiplex PCR, and TCRdb kept only the in-frame ones, dropping some. V and J calls and clone size come straight from that table; D and trimming were deduced from the DNA. The profile shows approximately 150,000 clones, around 80% of them singletons. Germline assignment: CDR1 MNHEY and CDR2 SMNVEV (reference sequence). The ends were cut back, 5 bases at V and 2 bases at J, with 12 bases in the middle. The CDR3 runs 15 residues. V usage is TRBV27 and J usage is TRBJ2-2; TRBD2 might be the D (6 bases). Sequenced sample: peripheral blood. This clonotype was obtained from a man aged 55 to 70 with acute or convalescent COVID-19. CDR3 in amino acids: CASSAMGLNTGELFF. Written as DNA, the CDR3 is TGTGCCAGCAGTGCCATGGGACTTAACACCGGGGAGCTGTTTTTT.